The clone carrying this TCR beta chain was recorded only once. Duration under 3 months, a NOSPECS grade of at least 4, and a Clinical Activity Score of at least 3 characterized the ophthalmopathy patients. This sample is drawn from a study of T cells in Graves' hyperthyroidism and ophthalmopathy. TCR beta CDR3 regions were amplified from RNA transcripts. The study used the HTBI primer set for a first-round RT-PCR of the TCR CDR3. TCRdb redid the calling of the multiplex PCR reads with MiXCR, one entry per CDR3 protein. The sample consists of roughly 640,000 distinct CDR3 sequences, approximately 15% of them appearing once. The germline gives CDR1 MNHNS, CDR2 SASEGT. J gave up 8 bases and V 2 bases, and 6 bases lay outside the gene matches. This CDR3 has 15 amino acids.

Material for sequencing was blood. The chain has TRBV6-1 and TRBJ2-3; 11 bases are a match to TRBD2. This clonotype was obtained from a woman aged 40 to 49 with Graves' ophthalmopathy. Here the CDR3 reads CASSETSGGAGTQYF. The CDR3 coding sequence is TGTGCCAGCAGTGAAACTAGCGGGGGTGCAGGTACGCAGTATTTT.